This paragraph covers one T cell receptor beta chain sequence. This clonotype is classified as medium-sized (0.01 to 0.1%). Its recognized antigen is unknown. Base quality data are lacking; no much larger clone is found one base away. This specimen comes from a study of T cell repertoires in aging, cancer and after chemotherapy (dated by TCRdb to the late 2010s). In terms of the full investigation: Donors were distributed across six age groups ranging from 30 or younger to 70 or older, with at least three individuals included per group. A cohort of around 210 cancer patients (around 94 with hematological and approximately 120 with solid cancers) was assembled, and 95 healthy donors were included as a reference group. Roughly 8.8 million TCR reads were contained in the full dataset. In the hematological group, the paired samples taken before and after chemotherapy came from chronic lymphocytic leukemia patients who were treated with regimens based on fludarabine or bendamustine. The study profiled peripheral blood TCR beta repertoires from healthy donors and cancer patients to examine immunoaging and T cell reconstitution after chemotherapy.

Study-wide conclusions, independent of this receptor: In both cancer cohorts, median generation probability rose over the chemotherapy interval, which suggests that the repertoire was reconstituted through rebound thymic output. Untreated patients with hematological or solid cancers showed significantly lower blood TCR diversity and higher clonality than age-matched healthy donors. It was noted by the authors that conclusions about immunological memory after chemotherapy cannot be drawn from the repertoire data. In healthy donors, the decline in TCR diversity with age was mainly explained by loss of richness, whereas in cancer patients loss of evenness was also found to contribute. Hematological cancer patients had infiltration of lymphoid organs, and this infiltration may itself impair thymic emigration or peripheral T cell expansion.

Trimming accounts for 4 bases at V and 4 bases at J, while the number of junction bases matched to no gene is 6. From the germline V gene, CDR1 is SQVTM and CDR2 is ANQGSEA. The CDR3 starts with the cysteine, ends with the phenylalanine, and has 14 residues. The sequence is cut down to CDR3 DNA, 42 bases in frame from base 1. Genomic DNA extracted from peripheral blood, rather than sorted cells or RNA, was used as the source for amplification of TCR beta rearrangements. Multiplex touch-down PCR with a mixed TRB-A/B primer pool was used to amplify rearranged TRB sequences covering the V, D and J segments. Illumina adapters and sample indices were attached to the amplicons through two consecutive PCR reactions run with Phusion HS II polymerase. Amplicons were gel-purified with the NucleoSpin Gel and PCR Clean-up kit, then checked with Qubit and an Agilent 2100 Bioanalyzer. Sequencing of libraries was carried out on an Illumina MiSeq in 600-cycle, single-indexed, paired-end runs. The source study handled its data this way. Processing of the TRB sequences was carried out with MiXCR versions 2.12 and 3.0.5. Each unique CDR3 nucleotide sequence counted as one clone, and only productive sequences with at least two reads were retained. Shannon diversity, evenness, clonality (one minus evenness), and alpha-parameterized diversity profiles from alpha 0 to 5 were included as repertoire metrics. The IGoR algorithm was used to compute generation probabilities of clones in paired pre- and post-chemotherapy samples. TCRdb itself trimmed the public reads at Q25 with fastp, ran MiXCR and retained productive beta chains. Each entry is one CDR3 protein sequence, shown with its most common DNA and genes. TCRdb, rather than the study authors, made the V and J calls. The sample table holds fewer than 8,500 distinct CDR3 sequences, of which 30% were seen once. 7.5% to 10% of the sample is taken by the ten largest.

The source of this sequence is a human donor with a blood cancer. Sequenced material: blood. Rearrangement joined TRBV29-1 to TRBJ2-2; a stretch of 7 junction bases matches TRBD2. The nucleotide sequence is given as TGCAGCGTTGGGGCCTGGGGGGGCACCGGGGAGCTGTTTTTT. This translates into CSVGAWGGTGELFF.